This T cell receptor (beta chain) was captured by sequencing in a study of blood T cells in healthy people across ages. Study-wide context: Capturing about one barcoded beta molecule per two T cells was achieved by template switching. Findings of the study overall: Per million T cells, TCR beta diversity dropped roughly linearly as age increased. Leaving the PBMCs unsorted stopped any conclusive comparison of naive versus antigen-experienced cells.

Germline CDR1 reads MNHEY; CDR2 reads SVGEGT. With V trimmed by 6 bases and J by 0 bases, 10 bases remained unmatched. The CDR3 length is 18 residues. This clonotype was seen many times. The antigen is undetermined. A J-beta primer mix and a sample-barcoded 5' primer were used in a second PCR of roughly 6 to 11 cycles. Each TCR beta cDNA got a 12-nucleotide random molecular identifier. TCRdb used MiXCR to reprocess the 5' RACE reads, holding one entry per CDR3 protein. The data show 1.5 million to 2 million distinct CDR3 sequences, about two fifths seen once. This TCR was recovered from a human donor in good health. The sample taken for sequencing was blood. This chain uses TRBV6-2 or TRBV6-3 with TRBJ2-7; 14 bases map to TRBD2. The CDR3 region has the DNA TGTGCCAGCAGCCCACCCGGGACTAGCGGGGGCTTCTCCTACGAGCAGTACTTC. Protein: CASSPPGTSGGFSYEQYF.